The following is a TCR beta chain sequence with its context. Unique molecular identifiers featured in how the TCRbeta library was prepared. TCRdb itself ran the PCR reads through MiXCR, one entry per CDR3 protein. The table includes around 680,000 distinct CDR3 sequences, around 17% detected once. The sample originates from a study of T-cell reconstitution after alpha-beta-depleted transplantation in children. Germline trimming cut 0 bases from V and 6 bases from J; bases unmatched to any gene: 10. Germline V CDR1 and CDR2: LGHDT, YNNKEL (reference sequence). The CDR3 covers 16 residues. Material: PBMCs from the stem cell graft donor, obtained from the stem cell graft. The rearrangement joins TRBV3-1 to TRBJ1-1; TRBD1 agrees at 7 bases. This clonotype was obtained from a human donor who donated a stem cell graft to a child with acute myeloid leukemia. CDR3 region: CASSQEWRQGVSEAFF. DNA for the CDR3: TGTGCCAGCAGCCAAGAGTGGAGACAGGGAGTATCTGAAGCTTTCTTT.